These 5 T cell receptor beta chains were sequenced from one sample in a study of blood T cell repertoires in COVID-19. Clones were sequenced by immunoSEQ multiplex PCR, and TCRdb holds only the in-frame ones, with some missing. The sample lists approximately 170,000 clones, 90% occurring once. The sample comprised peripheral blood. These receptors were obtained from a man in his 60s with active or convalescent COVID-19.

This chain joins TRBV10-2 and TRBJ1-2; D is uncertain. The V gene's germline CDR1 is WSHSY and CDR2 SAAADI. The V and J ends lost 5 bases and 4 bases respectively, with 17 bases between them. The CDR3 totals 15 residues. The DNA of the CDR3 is TGCGCCAGCAGTATAGACCATACAGAAGGCTATGGCTACACCTTC. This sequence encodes CASSIDHTEGYGYTF.

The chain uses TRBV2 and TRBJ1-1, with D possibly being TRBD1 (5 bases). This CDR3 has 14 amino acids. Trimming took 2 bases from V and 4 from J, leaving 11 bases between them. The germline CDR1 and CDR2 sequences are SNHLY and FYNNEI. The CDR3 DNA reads TGTGCCAGCAGTGAACAGGGAGGGTTCACTGAAGCTTTCTTT. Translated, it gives CASSEQGGFTEAFF.

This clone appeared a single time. The CDR3 protein is CASSLRDRNQPQHF. In nucleotides, the CDR3 is TGTGCCAGCAGCTTAAGAGACAGAAATCAGCCCCAGCATTTT. The chain carries TRBV7-8 and TRBJ1-5; a possible D gene is TRBD1 (5 bases). V lost 2 bases, J lost 4 bases, and 9 bases lay in between. Germline V gene data show CDR1 as SGHVS and CDR2 as FQNEAQ. The CDR3 consists of 14 residues.

CDR3 residues: CASSRRNYNSPLHF. CDR3 in DNA: TGTGCCAGTAGTAGGCGGAATTATAATTCACCCCTCCACTTT. The J gene is TRBJ1-6, the V gene TRBV19; D is unresolved. CDR1 is LNHDA, CDR2 SQIVND, per germline (reference sequence). The CDR3 contains 14 residues. Trimming removed 4 bases at V and 4 bases at J, with 8 bases between.

The CDR3: CASSQDLAGGLQETQYF. CDR3 DNA sequence: TGTGCCAGCAGCCAAGATCTAGCGGGGGGGCTCCAAGAGACCCAGTACTTC. The V call is TRBV4-2, the J call TRBJ2-5, with 12 bases fitting TRBD2. Germline CDR1 is LGHNA and CDR2 is YNFKEQ. CDR3 length equals 17 residues. Germline trimming cut 0 bases from V and 1 base from J; bases unmatched to any gene: 3.